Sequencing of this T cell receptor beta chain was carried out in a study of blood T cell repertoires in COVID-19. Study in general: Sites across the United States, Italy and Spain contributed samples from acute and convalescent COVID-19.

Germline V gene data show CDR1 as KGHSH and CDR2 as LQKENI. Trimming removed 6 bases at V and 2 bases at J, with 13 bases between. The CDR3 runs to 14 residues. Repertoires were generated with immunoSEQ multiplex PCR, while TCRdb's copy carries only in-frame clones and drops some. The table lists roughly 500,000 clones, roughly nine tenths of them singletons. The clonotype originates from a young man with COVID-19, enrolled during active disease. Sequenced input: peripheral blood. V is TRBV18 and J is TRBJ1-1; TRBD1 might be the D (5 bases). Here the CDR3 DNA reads TGTGCCAGCTCGCCTTTCGACAGCAACACTGAAGCTTTCTTT. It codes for CASSPFDSNTEAFF.